One T cell receptor (beta chain) is described in this entry. The antigen remains unidentified. This record belongs to a study of vaccination and CD4 T cells after COVID-19. Study summary: Control cultures were supplied with a CEFX pool, an HIV-1 Nef pool, or no peptide at all.

Treatment given: roughly 10-day PBMC culture with coronavirus spike peptide pools or control peptides (ViraFEST assay). Cultured CD4+ T cell DNA was sequenced using the Oncomine TCR Beta short-read assay. TCRdb processed the PCR reads anew with MiXCR; each CDR3 protein has one entry. Found here are roughly 7,100 distinct CDR3 sequences, 55% to 65% of them singletons; the top ten hold 28%. The CDR3 spans 15 residues. V was shortened by 0 bases and J by 7 bases, with 12 bases between the two germline ends. Germline V CDR1 and CDR2: SNHLY, FYNNEI. The source is a human donor who had recovered from COVID-19. The chain employs TRBV2 and TRBJ2-2; a weak D match, TRBD2 (6 bases). Sample: CD4+ T cells from blood, cultured in vitro. CDR3 coding DNA: TGTGCCAGCAGTGAAGCCGGGAGCTATGGCGGGGAGCTGTTTTTT. This sequence encodes CASSEAGSYGGELFF. Full variable domain (remainder filled in from reference TRBV2 and TRBJ2-2): EPEVTQTPSHQVTQMGQEVILRCVPISNHLYFYWYRQILGQKVEFLVSFYNNEISEKSEIFDDQFSVERPDGSNFTLKIRSTKLEDSAMYFCASSEAGSYGGELFFGEGSRLTVL.